A selection of T cell receptor beta chains follows, all from one sample in a study of T cell responses to AZD1222 COVID-19 vaccine. Assay used: immunoSEQ multiplex PCR; TCRdb lists only in-frame clones, some missing. The sample lists roughly 150,000 clones, about 90% occurring once. Specimen: peripheral blood, collected on day 0 of AZD1222 vaccination. The receptors derive from an adult in good health. Both conserved end residues are part of each CDR3. A D gene is named only where the DNA matches it firmly. Part of the rows lack a size; the others show once, few, many or a class for expanded clones.

CDR3: CASSQDAGPGNTIYF
DNA: TGCGCCAGCAGCCAAGATGCGGGGCCCGGAAACACCATATATTTT
J: TRBJ1-3
V: TRBV4-3
size: -
D: -

CDR3: CASSYRGGRYGYTF
DNA: TGTGCCAGCAGTTACCGGGGAGGGAGATATGGCTACACCTTC
J: TRBJ1-2
V: TRBV6-5
size: -
D: -

CDR3: CASSWTGIYEQYF
DNA: TGTGCCAGCAGCTGGACAGGGATCTACGAGCAGTACTTC
J: TRBJ2-7
V: TRBV28
size: -
D: TRBD1

CDR3: CASSQDASGPYNEQFF
DNA: TGCGCCAGCAGCCAAGATGCTAGCGGTCCCTACAATGAGCAGTTCTTC
J: TRBJ2-1
V: TRBV4-1
size: -
D: TRBD2

CDR3: CASSLGQGDYEQYF
DNA: TGTGCCAGCAGCTTGGGACAGGGTGACTACGAGCAGTACTTC
J: TRBJ2-7
V: TRBV7-9
size: few
D: TRBD1

CDR3: CASSLETDVSF
DNA: TGTGCCAGCAGCTTGGAGACGGACGTCTCTTTC
J: TRBJ2-7
V: TRBV5-8
size: -
D: -

CDR3: CASSQAGTDEQYF
DNA: TGTGCCAGCAGCCAAGCCGGGACAGATGAGCAGTACTTC
J: TRBJ2-7
V: TRBV3-1/TRBV3-2
size: -
D: TRBD1

CDR3: CASSLSRSNTGELFF
DNA: TGTGCCAGCAGCTTAAGCCGGTCGAACACCGGGGAGCTGTTTTTT
J: TRBJ2-2
V: TRBV13
size: -
D: -

CDR3: CASSSLAGGSDEQYF
DNA: TGTGCCAGTAGTTCACTAGCGGGAGGCTCTGACGAGCAGTACTTC
J: TRBJ2-7
V: TRBV19
size: -
D: TRBD2

CDR3: CATSRDKQKYNEQFF
DNA: TGTGCCACCAGCAGAGATAAACAGAAATACAATGAGCAGTTCTTC
J: TRBJ2-1
V: TRBV15
size: -
D: -

CDR3: CASSPLGRTLSTDTQYF
DNA: TGTGCCAGCTCACCACTCGGTCGGACACTTAGCACAGATACGCAGTATTTT
J: TRBJ2-3
V: TRBV18
size: -
D: -

CDR3: CASSPTQGNYGYTF
DNA: TGTGCCAGCAGTCCGACACAGGGGAACTATGGCTACACCTTC
J: TRBJ1-2
V: TRBV28
size: -
D: TRBD1

CDR3: CASSVGSLNTQYF
DNA: TGTGCCAGCAGCGTAGGGAGTCTGAATACGCAGTATTTT
J: TRBJ2-3
V: TRBV6-2/TRBV6-3
size: -
D: -

CDR3: CASSPRGRYGYTF
DNA: TGTGCCAGCAGTCCTAGGGGGAGGTATGGCTACACCTTC
J: TRBJ1-2
V: TRBV6-5
size: -
D: -

CDR3: CASSLDPNSYEQYF
DNA: TGTGCCAGCAGCTTGGATCCTAACTCCTACGAGCAGTACTTC
J: TRBJ2-7
V: TRBV5-5
size: -
D: -

CDR3: CASNLNGGSQFF
DNA: TGTGCCAGCAACCTTAACGGGGGGTCTCAATTCTTC
J: TRBJ2-1
V: TRBV12-3/TRBV12-4
size: -
D: TRBD2

CDR3: CASSVGDMGTDTQYF
DNA: TGTGCCAGCAGCGTGGGGGACATGGGCACAGATACGCAGTATTTT
J: TRBJ2-3
V: TRBV9
size: -
D: -